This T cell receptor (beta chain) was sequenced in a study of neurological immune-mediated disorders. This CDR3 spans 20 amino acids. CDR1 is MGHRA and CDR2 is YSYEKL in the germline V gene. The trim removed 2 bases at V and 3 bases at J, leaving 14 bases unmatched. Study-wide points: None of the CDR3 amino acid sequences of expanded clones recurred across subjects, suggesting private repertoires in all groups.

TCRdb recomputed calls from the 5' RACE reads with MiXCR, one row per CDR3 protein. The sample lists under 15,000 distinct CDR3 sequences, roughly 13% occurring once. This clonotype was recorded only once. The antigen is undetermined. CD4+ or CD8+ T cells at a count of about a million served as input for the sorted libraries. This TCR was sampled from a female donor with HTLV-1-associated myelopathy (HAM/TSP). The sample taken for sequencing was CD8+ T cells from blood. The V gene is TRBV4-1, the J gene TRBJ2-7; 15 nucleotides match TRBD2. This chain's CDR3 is CASSQLDAGTSGGMLYEQYF. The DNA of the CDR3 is TGCGCCAGCAGCCAATTAGACGCCGGGACTAGCGGGGGGATGCTCTACGAGCAGTACTTC.